What follows are 13 T cell receptor beta chains derived from one specimen sequenced in a study of blood T cells in healthy people across ages (dated by TCRdb to the mid-2010s). The library was built by means of 5' RACE. Data came from an Illumina HiSeq 2500. The second PCR ran for roughly 7 to 11 cycles and used a J-beta primer mix along with a sample-barcoded 5' primer. TCRdb took the public reads, trimmed them with fastp at Q25, ran MiXCR for clone calling and kept in-frame beta chains. A single entry per CDR3 protein holds the most common genes and DNA from its merged rows. Within this sample are some 920,000 distinct CDR3 sequences, with 45% to 60% of them counted one time only. The leading ten clones occupy about 21% of the sample. Material: blood. The receptors originated from a woman aged 55-69 years in good health.

V usage is TRBV3-1 and J usage is TRBJ1-2; 8 bases are a match to TRBD1. Germline CDR1 reads LGHDT; CDR2 reads YNNKEL (reference sequence). V dropped 3 bases and J dropped 4; count of bases not matched to a gene: 4. The CDR3 runs 14 residues. The CDR3 nucleotides read TGTGCCAGCAGCCATGGGACAGGCCCCTATGGCTACACCTTC. It specifies CASSHGTGPYGYTF.

This clonotype was detected ten times or more. V and J are TRBV7-2 and TRBJ2-4; possible D gene TRBD1, 5 bases. The DNA end favors TRBJ2-7, so the J call may be wrong. The CDR3 is 14 residues long. Germline loops: CDR1 SGHTA, CDR2 FQGNSA. The CDR3 is CASSLAKGSYEQYF. The DNA for the CDR3 is TGTGCCAGCAGCTTAGCGAAGGGGTCTTACGAGCAGTACTTC.

This clonotype was seen a few times. J is TRBJ2-3 and V is TRBV6-1; 14 nucleotides agree with TRBD2. CDR1 is MNHNS and CDR2 is SASEGT in the germline V gene. The CDR3 sequence is 19 residues long. The J segment lost 1 base and the V segment lost 6 bases, leaving 12 bases of the junction unmatched. CDR3 sequence reads: CASRTGTSGGRSRTDTQYF. In DNA, the CDR3 is TGTGCCAGCAGGACCGGGACTAGCGGGGGACGATCTCGCACAGATACGCAGTATTTT.

V usage is TRBV3-1 and J usage is TRBJ1-2; D is uncertain. V lost 0 bases, J lost 4 bases, and 12 bases lay in between. CDR1 is LGHDT and CDR2 is YNNKEL in the germline V gene (reference sequence). CDR3 length: 15 residues. This CDR3 reads CASSQDLGRAYGYTF. The CDR3 DNA reads TGTGCCAGCAGCCAAGATCTTGGTAGGGCCTATGGCTACACCTTC.

The rearrangement joins TRBV20-1 to TRBJ2-2, with TRBD2 matching over 7 bases. Unmatched junction bases numbered 8, after V lost 2 bases and J lost 2 bases. Looked up from germline, CDR1 is DFQATT and CDR2 is SNEGSKA (reference sequence). CDR3 length equals 16 residues. The CDR3 is CSARSTGTTNTGELFF. CDR3 bases: TGCAGTGCTAGAAGTACCGGGACTACCAACACCGGGGAGCTGTTTTTT.

V usage is TRBV5-5 and J usage is TRBJ2-1; D uncertain. With 2 bases removed from V and 6 bases from J, the gap between germline ends came to 9 bases. This CDR3 is 13 amino acids long. Germline assignment: CDR1 SGHKS and CDR2 YYEKEE (reference sequence). The CDR3 DNA reads as TGTGCCAGCAGCTTACTCGAGATCAATGAGCAGTTCTTC. It is translated as CASSLLEINEQFF.

In its sample, this clonotype was seen a few times. This sequence joins TRBV13 and TRBJ2-7, with D perhaps TRBD2 (6 bases). Per the germline V gene, CDR1 is PRHDT and CDR2 is FYEKMQ (reference sequence). V dropped 5 bases and J dropped 6 bases, with 14 bases sitting between them. This CDR3 spans 13 amino acids. The CDR3 DNA follows: TGTGCCAGCAGCCACGGGACTCGGGGCGAGCAGTACTTC. It specifies CASSHGTRGEQYF.

The V and J genes are TRBV29-1 and TRBJ2-7, with TRBD1 matching 9 bases. The CDR3 extends over 12 amino acids. Per the germline V gene, CDR1 is SQVTM and CDR2 is ANQGSEA. V lost 6 bases and J lost 5; bases outside the gene matches: 5. CDR3 sequence reads: CSVRTGGDEQYF. The CDR3 DNA follows: TGCAGCGTCCGTACAGGGGGCGACGAGCAGTACTTC.

The chain combines TRBV12-3 or TRBV12-4 with TRBJ2-6, with D perhaps given as TRBD1 or TRBD2 (5 bases each). There are 19 residues in the CDR3. The ends were cut back, 5 bases at V and 2 bases at J, with 22 bases in the middle. The CDR3 spells CASSARDDVYFAGANVLTF. The CDR3 DNA follows: TGTGCCAGCAGTGCCCGGGACGACGTTTACTTTGCTGGGGCCAACGTCCTGACTTTC.

This clonotype was observed once. The chain carries TRBV18 and TRBJ2-7; D is unresolved. The CDR3 has 14 residues. CDR1 is KGHSH and CDR2 is LQKENI in the germline V gene. V dropped 3 bases and J dropped 5 bases, with 14 bases sitting between them. The CDR3 here is CASSPDLGIDEQYF. The CDR3 DNA sequence: TGTGCCAGCTCACCGGATTTGGGGATCGACGAGCAGTACTTC.

The gene calls are TRBV29-1 and TRBJ2-1, with 12 bases that match TRBD2. This CDR3 is 17 amino acids long. Trimming at V came to 6 bases and at J to 6 bases, leaving 15 bases not matched to a gene. The germline gives CDR1 SQVTM, CDR2 ANQGSEA. The DNA of the CDR3 is TGCAGCGTGGAGGGACTAGCGGGCCCACCGGGGGGCAATGAGCAGTTCTTC. This gives the protein CSVEGLAGPPGGNEQFF.

The rearrangement links TRBV24-1 to TRBJ2-7; no clear D. The J call may not be correct, given that the DNA end is closer to TRBJ2-5. This CDR3 region has 13 residues. Germline values: CDR1 KGHDR, CDR2 SFDVKD. Written as DNA, the CDR3 is TGTGCCACCAGTGATGGTGGGGTGCAGACCCAGTACTTC. Its translation: CATSDGGVQTQYF.

This chain connects TRBV20-1 to TRBJ1-5; the D is unclear. Germline V gene sequence: CDR1 DFQATT, CDR2 SNEGSKA (reference sequence). The CDR3 covers 13 residues. The V end lost 1 base, the J end lost 6 bases, and 10 bases lay between the germline ends. The CDR3 coding sequence is TGCAGTGCTAGAGGAGGGAGGAGTCAGCCCCAGCATTTT. It specifies CSARGGRSQPQHF.